This T cell receptor beta chain was identified during a study of T cells in localized non-small cell lung cancer (dated by TCRdb to 2019 to 2021). In the study overall: T cell repertoires of about 230 early-stage NSCLC patients were analyzed, with tumors being compared against uninvolved tumor-adjacent lungs. The cohort comprised 200 to 300 treatment-naïve NSCLC patients with resected, localized lung tumors. The mean age of the NSCLC patients was roughly 70 years, with 130 or so men and around 110 women.

At diagnosis, tumor, uninvolved tumor-adjacent lung and peripheral blood were collected and then preserved as a mix of FFPE and fresh-frozen material. For TCR repertoire profiling, blood samples were analyzed as peripheral blood mononuclear cells. The table lists this clone with a count of one. Its antigen has not been determined. There are no base qualities to consult, and no much larger clone falls within one base. From a lookup of the germline V gene, CDR1 and CDR2 are SGHVS and FQNEAQ. Including the terminal cysteine and phenylalanine, the CDR3 comprises 14 residues. Only CDR3 DNA is held: 42 bases, read in frame from base 1. Trimming takes 2 bases from V and 7 bases from J, and the germline ends sit 11 bases apart. General study outcomes and caveats: Because multi-region sequencing of the tumors was not done, intratumor heterogeneity could not be ruled out. Longer overall survival was associated with higher blood T cell density, whereas shorter survival was associated with higher adjacent-lung clonality. A median of approximately 55 of the top 100 tumor clones were detected in paired uninvolved adjacent lung, and 28 of these tumor clones were also found among the top 100 clones of the paired uninvolved adjacent lung. Since the design was exploratory, TCR variables were selected using unadjusted p-values with no false-discovery rate correction. Uninvolved tumor-adjacent lung showed the highest T cell clonality, higher than tumor, which suggests more focused antigenic responses in the uninvolved tumor-adjacent lung.

TCR beta CDR3 regions were sequenced from DNA using the immunoSEQ Assay. As for the original processing: T cell density was computed as TCR beta template counts normalized to usable DNA estimated by amplifying housekeeping genes. The preseqR package was used to estimate richness by extrapolating to 400,000 templates for PBMC samples and to 120,000 templates for tissue samples. Clonality was taken to be one minus Pielou's evenness. Differential abundance testing on productive amino-acid clonotypes, with a minimum total count of 5 and an alpha of 0.1, was used to identify tissue-enriched TCRs. The Jaccard Index and the Morisita Overlap Index were used to quantify repertoire overlap between compartments. GLIPH clustered TCR beta CDR3s with public tetramer-defined viral CDR3s; viral motifs required at least three viral sequences plus V-gene enrichment. In TCRdb, the immuneACCESS table is reduced to in-frame sequences with V and J assigned. These tables do not hold every clone; where another copy was compared, an unresolved V gene accounts for under half, and the others remain unexplained. V and J calls plus clone size are reproduced from that table; the DNA served to infer D and trimming. Counted in this sample were fewer than 30,000 clones; 75% to 90% of them appeared once. The top ten clones comprise around an eighth of the sample.

Recombination joined TRBV7-8 with TRBJ1-4; confidence is insufficient to name the D gene. The clonotype comes from a female donor of 60 years or more with stage II squamous cell lung carcinoma. The material was peripheral blood, obtained before any cancer treatment. For the CDR3, the sequence is CASSLSGEGEKLFF. The DNA is TGTGCCAGCAGCTTATCAGGAGAAGGTGAAAAACTGTTTTTT.